One sample yielded the 25 T cell receptor beta chains listed below, sequenced in a study of post-analysis software for immune sequencing data (dated by TCRdb to the mid-2010s). Antigens for these TCRs are unknown. Receptor libraries were prepared by PCR. The sequencer was an Illumina HiSeq 2500. To reduce PCR and sequencing biases, unique molecular identifiers were incorporated into the TCR beta cDNA libraries. TCRdb cleaned the public reads at Q25 with fastp, built clones with MiXCR and kept in-frame beta chains. Duplicate CDR3 protein sequences are folded into a single record with the most common DNA and genes. This sample gives over 700,000 distinct CDR3 sequences in total; roughly 30% of them show up just once. The ten largest clonotypes hold 0.5% to 0.6% of the sample. General study outcomes and caveats: Four or five TRBV segments, including TRBV5-6, TRBV5-1 and TRBV20-1, were significantly more frequent in patients than controls.

Specimen: blood. These receptors were obtained from a girl aged 5-17 years with multiple sclerosis.

This clonotype came up a few times. This chain joins TRBV29-1 and TRBJ1-4; 7 bases line up with TRBD1. V shed 5 bases and J 0 bases; nucleotides not matched to a gene: 9. The CDR3 sequence is 16 residues long. Germline lookup yields CDR1 SQVTM and CDR2 ANQGSEA. CDR3 in amino acids: CSVIAKTGATNEKLFF. CDR3 coding DNA: TGCAGCGTTATAGCTAAAACAGGGGCAACTAATGAAAAACTGTTTTTT. Filled out from reference TRBV29-1 and TRBJ1-4, the complete variable domain reads SAVISQKPSRDICQRGTSLTIQCQVDSQVTMMFWYRQQPGQSLTLIATANQGSEATYESGFVIDKFPISRPNLTFSTLTVSNMSPEDSSIYLCSVIAKTGATNEKLFFGSGTQLSVL.

This chain connects TRBV28 to TRBJ2-5; D is perhaps TRBD2 (5 bases). V lost 7 bases and J 4 bases, leaving 22 bases between the germline ends. The CDR3 covers 16 residues. From germline, CDR1 is MDHEN and CDR2 SYDVKM. CDR3 loop: CASNYDGEKIRETQYF. The CDR3 coding sequence is TGTGCCAGCAACTATGACGGGGAGAAGATTCGAGAGACCCAGTACTTC.

This clonotype was seen a handful of times. The chain has TRBV12-3 or TRBV12-4 and TRBJ2-3, with TRBD2 matching 13 bases. The CDR3 has 18 amino acids. With V trimmed by 5 bases and J by 0 bases, 8 bases remained unmatched. CDR3 loop: CASSLTSGGAISTDTQYF. The CDR3 DNA sequence: TGTGCCAGCAGTCTTACTAGCGGGGGGGCTATAAGCACAGATACGCAGTATTTT.

The V call is TRBV29-1, the J call TRBJ1-2; D unclear. There are 14 residues in the CDR3. Germline loops: CDR1 SQVTM, CDR2 ANQGSEA. The germline V and J ends were trimmed by 5 bases and 5 bases, with 18 bases remaining between them. CDR3 sequence (DNA): TGCAGCGTTTGTATCCCGGACTTAACTTATGGCTACACCTTC. Translating gives CSVCIPDLTYGYTF.

The V gene is TRBV5-1, the J gene TRBJ2-1; TRBD2 matches at 8 bases. Germline lookup yields CDR1 SGHRS and CDR2 YFSETQ. V shed 4 bases and J 0 bases; nucleotides not matched to a gene: 6. The CDR3 contains 16 residues. The CDR3 DNA sequence: TGCGCCAGCAGCCCGTATAGCGGGAACTCCTACAATGAGCAGTTCTTC. It is translated as CASSPYSGNSYNEQFF.

This chain uses TRBV15 with TRBJ1-1; D ambiguous. Germline values: CDR1 LNHNV, CDR2 YYDKDF (reference sequence). Trimming cost V 0 bases and J 5 bases, with 13 bases left between them. CDR3 size: 15 residues. The CDR3 DNA is TGTGCCACCAGCAGAGATCGGGATCCGCGGACTGAAGCTTTCTTT. This encodes CATSRDRDPRTEAFF.

V gene TRBV6-1 combines with J gene TRBJ2-3; TRBD1 aligns across 8 bases. CDR3 length equals 14 residues. Germline-derived CDR1 and CDR2 are MNHNS and SASEGT. The J segment lost 8 bases and the V segment lost 7 bases, leaving 11 bases of the junction unmatched. This chain's CDR3 is CASIGDRTARTQYF. Here the CDR3 DNA reads TGTGCCAGCATAGGGGACAGGACCGCACGTACGCAGTATTTT.

V gene TRBV6-5 combines with J gene TRBJ2-7; D might be TRBD2 (5 bases). Germline-derived CDR1 and CDR2 are MNHEY and SVGAGI. The CDR3 loop spans 14 amino acids. V was shortened by 8 bases and J by 2 bases, with 16 bases between the two germline ends. CDR3 in amino acids: CASSRSGQTYEQYF. CDR3 bases: TGTGCCAGCTCCCGGAGCGGTCAAACCTACGAGCAGTACTTC.

This sequence joins TRBV5-1 and TRBJ1-5, with 7 bases matching TRBD1. CDR3 length: 14 amino acids. V lost 3 bases and J lost 8; bases outside the gene matches: 8. Germline loops: CDR1 SGHRS, CDR2 YFSETQ. DNA of the CDR3: TGCGCCAGCAGCTGGAGGGGGCCTTCAGAGCCCCAGCATTTT. It encodes CASSWRGPSEPQHF.

This clonotype has a handful of counts. The chain is built from TRBV12-3 or TRBV12-4 and TRBJ2-3, with 7 bases fitting TRBD2. The length of the CDR3 is 13 residues. Trimming cost V 10 bases and J 6 bases; bases outside gene matches: 10. The CDR3 DNA is TGTGCCACTCGGGGGGATAAGCTCGATACGCAGTATTTT. This sequence encodes CATRGDKLDTQYF.

This clonotype was picked up a small number of times. This sequence joins TRBV7-2 and TRBJ1-4; 9 bases line up with TRBD1. Germline trimming cut 5 bases from V and 8 bases from J; bases unmatched to any gene: 15. This CDR3 spans 17 amino acids. Germline V lookup: CDR1 SGHTA, CDR2 FQGNSA. CDR3 sequence: CASSLSRGTGSGEKLFF. CDR3 DNA sequence: TGTGCCAGCAGCCTCTCTCGCGGGACAGGGAGCGGGGAAAAACTGTTTTTT. The entire variable domain, with the rest obtained from reference TRBV7-2 and TRBJ1-4, is as follows: GAGVSQSPSNKVTEKGKDVELRCDPISGHTALYWYRQSLGQGLEFLIYFQGNSAPDKSGLPSDRFSAERTGGSVSTLTIQRTQQEDSAVYLCASSLSRGTGSGEKLFFGSGTQLSVL.

This clonotype was recorded many times. V is TRBV29-1 and J is TRBJ2-1; TRBD2 matches at 13 bases. The germline V gene has CDR1 SQVTM and CDR2 ANQGSEA. Trimming cost V 7 bases and J 2 bases; bases outside gene matches: 11. This CDR3 comprises 17 residues. This CDR3 is CSGLGTSGTATYNEQFF. CDR3 bases: TGCAGCGGTCTAGGGACTAGCGGGACAGCTACCTACAATGAGCAGTTCTTC.

This clonotype showed up just a few times. V is TRBV20-1 and J is TRBJ1-4; D is perhaps TRBD1 (5 bases). Germline V CDR1 and CDR2: DFQATT, SNEGSKA (reference sequence). The CDR3 is 16 residues long. The germline V and J ends were trimmed by 1 base and 7 bases, with 19 bases remaining between them. CDR3 nucleotide sequence: TGCAGTGCTAGAGTCTCGTCCCTGGGGCGGGGTGAAAAACTGTTTTTT. As protein: CSARVSSLGRGEKLFF.

This clonotype came up a few times. V is TRBV25-1 and J is TRBJ1-2; D call uncertain. The CDR3 has 15 residues. Germline V gene sequence: CDR1 MGHDK, CDR2 SYGVNS. The V end was cut by 1 base, the J end by 3 bases, with 12 bases between. The CDR3 bases are TGTGCCAGCAGTGAATTAGGGTCCAGAGACTATGGCTACACCTTC. Protein sequence: CASSELGSRDYGYTF.

This chain joins TRBV20-1 and TRBJ2-7; D perhaps matches TRBD2 (7 bases). Germline lookup yields CDR1 DFQATT and CDR2 SNEGSKA (reference sequence). CDR3 length: 13 residues. The V end lost 3 bases, the J end lost 5 bases, and 14 bases lay between the germline ends. The CDR3 DNA is TGCAGTGCTAGCCCCGGGGGGCTCGACGAGCAGTACTTC. As protein: CSASPGGLDEQYF.

Many counts were recorded for this clonotype. The J gene is TRBJ2-7, the V gene TRBV20-1, with 9 positions matching TRBD2. Germline V CDR1 and CDR2: DFQATT, SNEGSKA (reference sequence). This CDR3 has 16 amino acids. The V gene end was trimmed by 0 bases and the J gene end by 6 bases; junction bases not matched to a gene: 12. CDR3 sequence reads: CSARDPSGRTPLEQYF. As DNA, the CDR3 is TGCAGTGCTAGAGATCCCAGCGGGAGGACCCCGCTCGAGCAGTACTTC.

This chain joins TRBV12-3 or TRBV12-4 and TRBJ1-1, with D unclear. Trimming pared 3 bases from V and 3 bases from J, leaving 14 bases between. The CDR3 contains 15 residues. The CDR3 sequence: CASSFLGGGDTEAFF. The DNA of the CDR3 is TGTGCCAGCAGTTTTCTTGGAGGCGGGGACACTGAAGCTTTCTTT.

For the CDR3, the DNA is TGTGCCAGCAGCCTGAATGGACAGGGCGGAATTCAGTACTTC. Encoded protein: CASSLNGQGGIQYF. The rearrangement joins TRBV7-2 to TRBJ2-4; TRBD1 aligns across 8 bases. This CDR3 region has 14 residues. In germline, CDR1 is SGHTA, CDR2 FQGNSA. The V and J ends lost 5 bases and 10 bases, in that order; junction bases with no gene match: 10.

This chain uses TRBV9 with TRBJ1-2; D remains ambiguous. The CDR3 contains 16 residues. Germline V CDR1 and CDR2: SGDLS, YYNGEE. Trimming removed 1 base at V and 2 bases at J, with 15 bases between. In nucleotides, the CDR3 is TGTGCCAGCAGCGTAAGTGCTCGAGGGTTAAACTATGGCTACACCTTC. Protein: CASSVSARGLNYGYTF. Full variable domain (rest looked up from reference TRBV9 and TRBJ1-2): DSGVTQTPKHLITATGQRVTLRCSPRSGDLSVYWYQQSLDQGLQFLIQYYNGEERAKGNILERFSAQQFPDLHSELNLSSLELGDSALYFCASSVSARGLNYGYTFGSGTRLTVV.

This clonotype was seen only a few times. The chain employs TRBV7-2 and TRBJ1-4; D call uncertain. V was pared by 0 bases and J by 5 bases, with 10 bases between. The CDR3 runs 15 residues. The germline V gene has CDR1 SGHTA and CDR2 FQGNSA. CDR3: CASSLAGQTNEKLFF. For the CDR3, the DNA is TGTGCCAGCAGCTTAGCGGGTCAGACAAATGAAAAACTGTTTTTT. Combining the CDR3 with reference TRBV7-2 and TRBJ1-4 gives the whole variable domain GAGVSQSPSNKVTEKGKDVELRCDPISGHTALYWYRQSLGQGLEFLIYFQGNSAPDKSGLPSDRFSAERTGGSVSTLTIQRTQQEDSAVYLCASSLAGQTNEKLFFGSGTQLSVL.

In this sample, this clonotype turned up a few times. J is TRBJ2-3 and V is TRBV10-3; D assignment may be TRBD1 or TRBD2 (5 bases each). Trimming took off 4 bases at V and 6 bases at J, with 14 bases between the two ends. This CDR3 is 14 amino acids long. CDR1 and CDR2 (germline): ENHRY, SYGVKD. In nucleotides, the CDR3 is TGTGCCATCAGTGCCCCCGGGACCAGGGATACGCAGTATTTT. Translation gives CAISAPGTRDTQYF.

This clonotype was seen more than once but under ten times. The V call is TRBV20-1, the J call TRBJ2-7, with 10 positions matching TRBD2. The CDR3 has 20 amino acids. V lost 3 bases, J lost 4 bases, and 24 bases stayed unmatched. The germline CDR1 and CDR2 sequences are DFQATT and SNEGSKA (reference sequence). CDR3 sequence reads: CSASFYPYRNSSGSLYEQYF. The CDR3, as DNA: TGCAGTGCTAGTTTTTACCCTTACAGAAACTCTAGCGGGAGCCTTTACGAGCAGTACTTC.

This clonotype was observed a handful of times. V is TRBV12-3 or TRBV12-4 and J is TRBJ1-2; 7 bases line up with TRBD1. This CDR3 is built from 13 residues. Losses at the gene ends were 5 bases for V and 5 bases for J; bases not matched to a gene: 5. CDR3 nucleotides: TGTGCCAGCAGTATGGGACAGAGGTATGGCTACACCTTC. As protein: CASSMGQRYGYTF.

This clonotype was counted only a few times. V usage is TRBV28 and J usage is TRBJ2-3; TRBD1 matches at 7 bases. The CDR3 totals 14 residues. With V trimmed by 3 bases and J by 7 bases, 7 bases remained unmatched. Germline CDR1 reads MDHEN; CDR2 reads SYDVKM. The CDR3 coding sequence is TGTGCCAGCAGTTTCAGAACAGGGGATTATACGCAGTATTTT. The encoded protein is CASSFRTGDYTQYF.

This clonotype came up a few times. The rearrangement joins TRBV5-5 to TRBJ2-4, with unresolved D. Per germline, CDR1 SGHKS and CDR2 YYEKEE (reference sequence). V lost 0 bases and J 6 bases, leaving 16 bases between the germline ends. The CDR3 contains 16 residues. The CDR3 sequence is CASSLGASRLGNIQYF. The CDR3 nucleotides are TGTGCCAGCAGCTTGGGTGCATCCCGACTCGGAAACATTCAGTACTTC.